This T cell receptor beta chain was sequenced during a study of T cell responses to AZD1222 COVID-19 vaccine. General study results and limits: Recipients of AZD1222 seropositive at baseline numbered only 5 or 6. Spike as a whole was targeted by vaccine-associated CD4 TCRs, dominant at 160-218 and 743-854. Increased Spike-specific TCR breadth and depth were observed after two AZD1222 doses.

Profiled with immunoSEQ multiplex PCR; TCRdb holds only in-frame clones, not every one. The profile shows about 78,000 clones, 90% of them singletons. There are a few counts of this clone. No antigen is known for it. The ends lost 2 bases at V and 7 bases at J; junction bases unmatched: 9. The CDR3 covers 17 residues. Germline values: CDR1 MNHNS, CDR2 SASEGT. The sample was peripheral blood, taken 28 days after the second AZD1222 dose. This chain links TRBV6-1 with TRBJ1-6, with TRBD1 matching over 9 bases. The TCR originated in an adult who received the AZD1222 COVID-19 vaccine. The CDR3 protein is CASSEHYSGTGNSPLHF. The CDR3 bases are TGTGCCAGCAGTGAACACTACTCCGGGACAGGGAATTCACCCCTCCACTTT.